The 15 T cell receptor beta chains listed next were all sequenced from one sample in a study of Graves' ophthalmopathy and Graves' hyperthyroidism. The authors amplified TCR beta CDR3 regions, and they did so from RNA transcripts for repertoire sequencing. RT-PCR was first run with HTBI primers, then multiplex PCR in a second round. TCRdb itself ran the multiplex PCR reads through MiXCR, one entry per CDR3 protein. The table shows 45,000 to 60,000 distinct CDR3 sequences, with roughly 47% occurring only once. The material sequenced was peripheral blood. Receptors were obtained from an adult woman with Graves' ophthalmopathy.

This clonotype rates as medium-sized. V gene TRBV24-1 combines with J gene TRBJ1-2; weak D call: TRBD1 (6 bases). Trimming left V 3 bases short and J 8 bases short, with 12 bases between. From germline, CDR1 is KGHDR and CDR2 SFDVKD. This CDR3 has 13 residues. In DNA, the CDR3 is TGTGCCACCAGTGATCAGGGGTTAGTAGGCTACACCTTC. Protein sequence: CATSDQGLVGYTF.

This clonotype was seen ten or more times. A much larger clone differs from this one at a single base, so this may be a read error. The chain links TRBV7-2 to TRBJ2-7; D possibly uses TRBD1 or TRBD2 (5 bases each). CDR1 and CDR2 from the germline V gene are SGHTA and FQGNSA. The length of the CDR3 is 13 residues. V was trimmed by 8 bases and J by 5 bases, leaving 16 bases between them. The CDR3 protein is CASGSLRGDEQYF. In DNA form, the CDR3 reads TGTGCCAGCGGCTCGCTGAGGGGTGACGAGCAGTACTTC. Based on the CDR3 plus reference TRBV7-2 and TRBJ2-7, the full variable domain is GAGVSQSPSNKVTEKGKDVELRCDPISGHTALYWYRQSLGQGLEFLIYFQGNSAPDKSGLPSDRFSAERTGGSVSTLTIQRTQQEDSAVYLCASGSLRGDEQYFGPGTRLTVT.

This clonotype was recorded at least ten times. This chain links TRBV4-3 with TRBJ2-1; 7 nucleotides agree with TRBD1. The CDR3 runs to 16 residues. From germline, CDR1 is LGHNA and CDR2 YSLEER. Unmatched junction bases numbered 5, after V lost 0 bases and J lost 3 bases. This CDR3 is CASSQDSTGRYNEQFF. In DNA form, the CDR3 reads TGCGCCAGCAGCCAAGATTCGACAGGGCGCTACAATGAGCAGTTCTTC.

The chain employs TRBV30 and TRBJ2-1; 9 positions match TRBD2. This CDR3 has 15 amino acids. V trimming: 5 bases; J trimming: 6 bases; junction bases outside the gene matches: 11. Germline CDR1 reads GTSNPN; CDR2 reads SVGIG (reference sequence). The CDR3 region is CAWGGSREGGNEQFF. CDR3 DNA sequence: TGTGCCTGGGGGGGATCGCGGGAGGGCGGCAATGAGCAGTTCTTC.

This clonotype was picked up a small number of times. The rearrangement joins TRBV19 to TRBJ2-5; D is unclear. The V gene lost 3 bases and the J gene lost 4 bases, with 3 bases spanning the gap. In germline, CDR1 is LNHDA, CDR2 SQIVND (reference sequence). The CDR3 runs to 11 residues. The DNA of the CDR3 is TGTGCCAGTAGTATGGGAGAGACCCAGTACTTC. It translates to CASSMGETQYF.

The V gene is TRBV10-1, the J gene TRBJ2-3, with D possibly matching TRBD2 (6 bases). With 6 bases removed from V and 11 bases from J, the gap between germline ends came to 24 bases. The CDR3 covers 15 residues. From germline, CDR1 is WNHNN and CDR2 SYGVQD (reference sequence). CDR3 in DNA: TGCGCCAGCAGAGGGACTCCGAGCTCCTACAATGAGCAGTATTTT. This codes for CASRGTPSSYNEQYF.

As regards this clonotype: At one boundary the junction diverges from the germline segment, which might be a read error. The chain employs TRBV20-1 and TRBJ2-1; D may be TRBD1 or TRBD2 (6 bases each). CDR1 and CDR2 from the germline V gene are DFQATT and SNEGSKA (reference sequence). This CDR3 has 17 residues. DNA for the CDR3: TGCTGTGCTAGGGGGGCCCCCCCAGGGGAGGTTTACAATGAGCAGTTCTTC. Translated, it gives CCARGAPPGEVYNEQFF.

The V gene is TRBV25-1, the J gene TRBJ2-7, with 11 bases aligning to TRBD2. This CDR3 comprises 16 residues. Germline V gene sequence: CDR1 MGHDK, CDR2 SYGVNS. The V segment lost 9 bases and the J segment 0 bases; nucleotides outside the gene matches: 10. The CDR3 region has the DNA TGTGCCAGTAGTCGCCTAGCGGGAGGAAACTCCTACGAGCAGTACTTC. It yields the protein CASSRLAGGNSYEQYF.

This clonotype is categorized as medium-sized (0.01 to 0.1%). The CDR3 region is CASSKGGYSPLHF. The CDR3 nucleotides are TGTGCCAGTAGTAAGGGCGGCTATTCACCCCTCCACTTT. The chain carries TRBV19 and TRBJ1-6; unclear D gene. Germline CDR1 and CDR2: LNHDA and SQIVND (reference sequence). CDR3 length: 13 amino acids. Deletions cut 4 bases from V and 8 bases from J, with 9 bases between.

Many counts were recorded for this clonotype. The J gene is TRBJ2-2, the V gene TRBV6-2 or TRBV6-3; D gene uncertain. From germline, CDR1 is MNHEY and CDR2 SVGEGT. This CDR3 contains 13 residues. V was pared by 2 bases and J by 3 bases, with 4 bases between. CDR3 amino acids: CASSYRDTGELFF. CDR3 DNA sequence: TGTGCCAGCAGTTACCGGGACACCGGGGAGCTGTTTTTT.

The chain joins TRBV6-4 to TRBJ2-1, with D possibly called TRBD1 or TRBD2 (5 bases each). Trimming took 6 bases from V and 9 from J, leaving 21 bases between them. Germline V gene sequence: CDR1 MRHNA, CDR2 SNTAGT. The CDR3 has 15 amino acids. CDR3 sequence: CASSETAEGDSEQFF. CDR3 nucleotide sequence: TGTGCCAGCAGCGAGACCGCTGAGGGAGACAGTGAGCAGTTCTTC.

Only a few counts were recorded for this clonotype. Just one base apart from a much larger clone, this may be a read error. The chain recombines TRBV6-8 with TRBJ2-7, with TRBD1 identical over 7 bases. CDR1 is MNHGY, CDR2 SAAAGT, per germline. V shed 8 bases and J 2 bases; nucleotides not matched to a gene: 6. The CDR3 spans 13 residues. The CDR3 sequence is CASGTVSAYEQYF. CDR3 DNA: TGTGCCAGCGGGACAGTTTCAGCCTACGAGCAGTACTTC.

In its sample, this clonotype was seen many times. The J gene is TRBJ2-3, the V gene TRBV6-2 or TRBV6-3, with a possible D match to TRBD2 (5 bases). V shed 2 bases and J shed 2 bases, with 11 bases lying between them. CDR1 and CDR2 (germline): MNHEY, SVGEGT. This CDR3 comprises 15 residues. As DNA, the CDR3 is TGTGCCAGCAGTTACGTAACGGGGAACACAGATACGCAGTATTTT. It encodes CASSYVTGNTDTQYF.

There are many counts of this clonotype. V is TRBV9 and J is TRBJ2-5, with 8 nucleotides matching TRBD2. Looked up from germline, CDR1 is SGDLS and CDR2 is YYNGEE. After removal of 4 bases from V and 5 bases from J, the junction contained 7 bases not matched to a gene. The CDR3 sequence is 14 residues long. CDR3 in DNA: TGTGCCAGCAGCAGCGGGAGCCGCTTTGAGACCCAGTACTTC. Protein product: CASSSGSRFETQYF.

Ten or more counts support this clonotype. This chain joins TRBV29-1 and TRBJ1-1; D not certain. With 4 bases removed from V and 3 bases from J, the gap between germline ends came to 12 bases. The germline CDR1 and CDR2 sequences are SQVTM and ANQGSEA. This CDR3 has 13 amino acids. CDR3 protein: CSVARQIDTEAFF. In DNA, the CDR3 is TGCAGCGTTGCCCGGCAGATAGACACTGAAGCTTTCTTT.